This T cell receptor beta chain appears in the sequencing data of a study of T cell responses to AZD1222 COVID-19 vaccine. Study-level points and caveats: Spike-specific TCR breadth and depth went up after people got two AZD1222 doses. Dominant CD4 TCR responses targeted spike regions 160-218 and 743-854. At baseline, just a handful of AZD1222 recipients tested seropositive.

The V gene's germline CDR1 is LGHNA and CDR2 YNFKEQ. Trimming took off 1 base at V and 5 bases at J, with 14 bases between the two ends. This CDR3 comprises 16 residues. Comments on this clone: The antigen is unknown.

Libraries were prepared by immunoSEQ multiplex PCR; TCRdb keeps only in-frame clonotypes and omits some of them. The data hold about 120,000 clones, with roughly 90% observed a single time. The specimen was peripheral blood, collected on day 0 of AZD1222 vaccination. This sequence joins TRBV4-2 and TRBJ1-4, with D tentatively TRBD1 (5 bases). The origin of this receptor is an adult in good health. The CDR3 is CASSQGGPGKNEKLFF. The CDR3 DNA reads TGTGCCAGCAGCCAAGGCGGTCCAGGGAAAAATGAAAAACTGTTTTTT.